This T cell receptor (beta chain) is from a study of cytotoxic CD8 clonotypes in ibrutinib-treated CLL (dated by TCRdb to about 2021). In the study overall: In this cohort, some 14 patients were treatment-naive and ten to eleven were relapsed/refractory, while 17 to 18 had unmutated IGHV. Of the approximately 87 people in the trial, some 28 had longitudinal samples available. Samples averaged approximately 240,000 productive templates and some 91,000 productive rearrangements. Response samples were taken after a median of approximately eleven months on treatment, ranging from about 6 to 40 months. Responses were partial in some 24 patients and complete in 2; after median around 68 months follow-up, about 14 stayed in remission and approximately twelve progressed. Cryopreserved peripheral blood mononuclear cells were collected before treatment, at response, and at either disease progression or sustained remission.

Points on this clone: What antigen it recognizes has not been identified. No base-level quality is on record; no much larger clone is a single base apart.

Roughly 1.9 micrograms of genomic DNA were extracted from cryopreserved PBMCs for TCR beta library preparation. Longitudinal blood samples from CLL patients on ibrutinib monotherapy were analyzed using high-throughput TCR beta sequencing. Patients were enrolled in a phase 2 open-label single-center ibrutinib monotherapy trial. Overall study results and their limits: Lymph node repertoires were not examined, and the timing of sampling was not matched between patients in sustained remission and those whose disease progressed. Public clonotypes were rare and either shrank or stayed stable during treatment, and the rise in clonality at ibrutinib response reflected expansion of private clonotypes. Clonality rose at ibrutinib response, remained stable during sustained remission, and dropped back toward baseline at progression. At baseline, clonality was higher than in age-matched healthy donors and showed a strong correlation with circulating CD8+ T-cell counts.

CDR1 and CDR2, looked up from the germline V gene, are SGDLS and YYNGEE. V is clipped by 2 bases and J by 7 bases, and the sequence between their germline boundaries is 16 bases long. The CDR3, cysteine through phenylalanine, is 15 amino acids long. Only the CDR3 DNA stays, 45 bases, in frame from base 1. A MiSeq instrument was used for deep resolution sequencing, which targeted depths ranging from 1 in 1 million up to 1 in 200,000 T cells, with coverage averaging 10x for each clonotype. The immunoSEQ hsTCRB Kit was used to generate TCR beta libraries. As for the authors' bioinformatics: The data were analyzed with ImmunoSEQ Analyzer and ImmunoSEQ Data Assistant, and V, D and J gene assignments followed IMGT definitions. Clonality, with values ranging from 0 to 1, was calculated as one minus the normalized Shannon entropy of productive rearrangement frequencies. Only overrepresented clonotypes making up at least 0.05% of each patient's repertoire were included in the public clonotype analysis. Repertoires from some 14 age-matched healthy donors in immuneACCESS were used as clonality controls. TCRdb mirrors the immuneACCESS table, restricted to in-frame sequences. Some clones are absent from its copies; in checked studies, under half trace to an unresolved V gene, and the reason for the others is unknown. V and J calls and clone size are those listed in that table; D and trimming were worked out from the DNA. The sample records thousands of clones, around 79% of which are singletons. Jointly, the top ten make up 5% of the sample.

The sequenced sample was PBMCs, obtained before ibrutinib treatment. The V and J genes are TRBV9 and TRBJ1-5; TRBD1 is possibly the D segment (5 matching bases). The receptor's source is a human donor with chronic lymphocytic leukemia. Read as DNA, the sequence is TGTGCCAGCAGCGTCGGCGGGGGGGAAGGGCAGCCCCAGCATTTT. Translated, it reads CASSVGGGEGQPQHF.